Listed below are T cell receptor beta chains from one sample, sequenced in a study of T cell responses to AZD1222 COVID-19 vaccine. Profiling relied on immunoSEQ multiplex PCR, and the TCRdb table lists in-frame clones only, not all of them. In the table there are approximately 210,000 clones, approximately 89% of which are singletons. Sequences were derived from peripheral blood, sampled 28 days after the second AZD1222 dose. These receptors all stem from an adult who received the AZD1222 COVID-19 vaccine. Each CDR3 is given with its conserved first and last residue. Fields, in order: V gene, J gene, clone size, D gene, CDR3 DNA, CDR3 protein. A D gene is named only where the DNA matches it firmly. Size is stated for part of the rows, as once, few or many counts, or as a class when the clone is expanded.

v_call: TRBV7-2; j_call: TRBJ1-1; clone_size: few; d_call: -; cdr3_nt: TGTGCCAGCAGCTCTGACCCTTGGAGGACTGAAGCTTTCTTT; cdr3_aa: CASSSDPWRTEAFF
v_call: TRBV5-1; j_call: TRBJ1-4; clone_size: -; d_call: -; cdr3_nt: TGCGCCAGCAGCTCAGCTGGGCATTGGGAAAAACTGTTTTTT; cdr3_aa: CASSSAGHWEKLFF
v_call: TRBV5-1; j_call: TRBJ2-7; clone_size: -; d_call: -; cdr3_nt: TGCGCCAGCAGCCCCCGGACGGATACCTACGAGCAGTACTTC; cdr3_aa: CASSPRTDTYEQYF
v_call: TRBV4-1; j_call: TRBJ1-5; clone_size: -; d_call: -; cdr3_nt: TGCGCCAGCAGCCAAGCATTTCAGCCCCAGCATTTT; cdr3_aa: CASSQAFQPQHF
v_call: TRBV12-3/TRBV12-4; j_call: TRBJ2-5; clone_size: once; d_call: -; cdr3_nt: TGTGCCAGCAGTTTAGACCGCCTTCGGACCCAGTACTTC; cdr3_aa: CASSLDRLRTQYF
v_call: TRBV18; j_call: TRBJ2-1; clone_size: few; d_call: -; cdr3_nt: TGTGCCAGCTCACCCAGGCAGGTCGAGGAAAATGAGCAGTTCTTC; cdr3_aa: CASSPRQVEENEQFF
v_call: TRBV7-9; j_call: TRBJ2-1; clone_size: -; d_call: -; cdr3_nt: TGTGCCAGCAGCTATCCCGGGGGTTACAATGAGCAGTTCTTC; cdr3_aa: CASSYPGGYNEQFF
v_call: TRBV7-2; j_call: TRBJ2-2; clone_size: -; d_call: TRBD2; cdr3_nt: TGTGCCAGCAGCTTAGGAAGGACTAGCCGAAACACCGGGGAGCTGTTTTTT; cdr3_aa: CASSLGRTSRNTGELFF
v_call: TRBV10-2; j_call: TRBJ2-2; clone_size: -; d_call: -; cdr3_nt: TGCGCCAGCAGTGAAAGTTGGCCGGCCGGGGAGCTGTTTTTT; cdr3_aa: CASSESWPAGELFF
v_call: TRBV9; j_call: TRBJ2-5; clone_size: -; d_call: TRBD2; cdr3_nt: TGTGCCAGCAGCGTTAGCGGGAGCATCGAGACCCAGTACTTC; cdr3_aa: CASSVSGSIETQYF
v_call: TRBV6-5; j_call: TRBJ1-5; clone_size: once; d_call: -; cdr3_nt: TGTGCCAGCAGCGGACAGTTAAATCAGCCCCAGCATTTT; cdr3_aa: CASSGQLNQPQHF
v_call: TRBV6-5; j_call: TRBJ2-2; clone_size: -; d_call: TRBD1; cdr3_nt: TGTGCCAGCAGCCAAGGGGACAGAGGGACCGGGGAGCTGTTTTTT; cdr3_aa: CASSQGDRGTGELFF
v_call: TRBV27; j_call: TRBJ1-1; clone_size: -; d_call: -; cdr3_nt: TGTGCCAGCAAACCCGCTGCCAACACTGAAGCTTTCTTT; cdr3_aa: CASKPAANTEAFF
v_call: TRBV11-3; j_call: TRBJ2-7; clone_size: -; d_call: -; cdr3_nt: TGTGCCAGCAGCTTGTATGGCACAGAAGGTAACGAGCAGTACTTC; cdr3_aa: CASSLYGTEGNEQYF
v_call: TRBV9; j_call: TRBJ1-3; clone_size: -; d_call: -; cdr3_nt: TGTGCCAGCAGTCATCCTGGAAACACCATATATTTT; cdr3_aa: CASSHPGNTIYF
v_call: TRBV7-3; j_call: TRBJ2-6; clone_size: -; d_call: TRBD1; cdr3_nt: TGTGCCAGCAGCTTATTGGGACAGGCTGGGGCCAACGTCCTGACTTTC; cdr3_aa: CASSLLGQAGANVLTF
v_call: TRBV7-8; j_call: TRBJ1-3; clone_size: -; d_call: -; cdr3_nt: TGTGCCAGCACCCTGGGGGGGGGCCCTGGTGGAAACACCATATATTTT; cdr3_aa: CASTLGGGPGGNTIYF
v_call: TRBV9; j_call: TRBJ2-2; clone_size: -; d_call: -; cdr3_nt: TGTGCCAGCAGCGTACCCCTTTTGGTAGCTGAAAACACCGGGGAGCTGTTTTTT; cdr3_aa: CASSVPLLVAENTGELFF
v_call: TRBV30; j_call: TRBJ2-2; clone_size: -; d_call: TRBD1; cdr3_nt: TGTGCCTGGAGCCGTAGACAGGGGACGGGCACCGGGGAGCTGTTTTTT; cdr3_aa: CAWSRRQGTGTGELFF
v_call: TRBV6-5; j_call: TRBJ1-1; clone_size: -; d_call: -; cdr3_nt: TGTGCCAGCAGCCAGCCGGGGAACACTGAAGCTTTCTTT; cdr3_aa: CASSQPGNTEAFF
v_call: TRBV10-2; j_call: TRBJ2-1; clone_size: -; d_call: TRBD2; cdr3_nt: TGCGCCAGCAAGGAAGCGGGAGGCAATGAGCAGTTCTTC; cdr3_aa: CASKEAGGNEQFF
v_call: TRBV19; j_call: TRBJ1-2; clone_size: once; d_call: -; cdr3_nt: TGTGCCAGTAGTATTGGGGGCGGGAGCTATGGCTACACCTTC; cdr3_aa: CASSIGGGSYGYTF
v_call: TRBV10-2; j_call: TRBJ1-5; clone_size: few; d_call: -; cdr3_nt: TGCGCCAGCAGTGAGTGGCAGCTAAATCAGCCCCAGCATTTT; cdr3_aa: CASSEWQLNQPQHF
v_call: TRBV28; j_call: TRBJ1-3; clone_size: -; d_call: -; cdr3_nt: TGTGCCAGCAGCTTGGCCGGGGGTAGCTCTGGAAACACCATATATTTT; cdr3_aa: CASSLAGGSSGNTIYF
v_call: TRBV11-2; j_call: TRBJ1-2; clone_size: -; d_call: TRBD1; cdr3_nt: TGTGCCAGCAGCTCCGCAGGGGGGAGGCAAGGCTACACCTTC; cdr3_aa: CASSSAGGRQGYTF
v_call: TRBV19; j_call: TRBJ2-1; clone_size: few; d_call: TRBD2; cdr3_nt: TGTGCCAGTACCGCTTCGGGGGGACTTTCCAAGGGGCAGTTCTTC; cdr3_aa: CASTASGGLSKGQFF
v_call: TRBV2; j_call: TRBJ2-1; clone_size: -; d_call: -; cdr3_nt: TGTGCCAGCAGTGAAGGGGGCAATGAGCAGTTCTTC; cdr3_aa: CASSEGGNEQFF
v_call: TRBV30; j_call: TRBJ1-3; clone_size: -; d_call: -; cdr3_nt: TGTGCCTGGAGTAACCTTGGAAACACCATATATTTT; cdr3_aa: CAWSNLGNTIYF
v_call: TRBV4-1; j_call: TRBJ2-1; clone_size: -; d_call: -; cdr3_nt: TGCGCCAGCAGCCAAGTCGGGGCGGGACCAAATGAGCAGTTCTTC; cdr3_aa: CASSQVGAGPNEQFF
v_call: TRBV27; j_call: TRBJ2-5; clone_size: -; d_call: TRBD2; cdr3_nt: TGTGCCAGCAGTTTATCTAGCGGGATACGAGAGACCCAGTACTTC; cdr3_aa: CASSLSSGIRETQYF
v_call: TRBV25-1; j_call: TRBJ1-5; clone_size: -; d_call: -; cdr3_nt: TGTGCCAGCAGTGATCCGGGGTATAGCAATCAGCCCCAGCATTTT; cdr3_aa: CASSDPGYSNQPQHF
v_call: TRBV30; j_call: TRBJ1-2; clone_size: -; d_call: TRBD1; cdr3_nt: TGTGCCTGGAGTGTTGGCGCAGGGGGCTACGGCTACACCTTC; cdr3_aa: CAWSVGAGGYGYTF
v_call: TRBV30; j_call: TRBJ1-2; clone_size: -; d_call: TRBD1; cdr3_nt: TGTGCCTGGAGTGTACCCAGGGGGGGCTTCTATGGCTACACCTTC; cdr3_aa: CAWSVPRGGFYGYTF
v_call: TRBV15; j_call: TRBJ1-6; clone_size: -; d_call: -; cdr3_nt: TGTGCCACCAGCAGAGTACAGGGTTCCTATTCACCCCTCCACTTT; cdr3_aa: CATSRVQGSYSPLHF
v_call: TRBV7-3; j_call: TRBJ2-7; clone_size: once; d_call: -; cdr3_nt: TGTGCCAGCAGCCCGGGGGCGGGCTCCTACGAGCAGTACTTC; cdr3_aa: CASSPGAGSYEQYF
v_call: TRBV12-3/TRBV12-4; j_call: TRBJ2-4; clone_size: -; d_call: TRBD2; cdr3_nt: TGTGCCAGCAGTTTACCTTGGGGGGGTCAGTACTTC; cdr3_aa: CASSLPWGGQYF
v_call: TRBV5-1; j_call: TRBJ1-6; clone_size: -; d_call: -; cdr3_nt: TGCGCCAGCAGCTTGGGGACTCCTAGTGCACCCCTCCACTTT; cdr3_aa: CASSLGTPSAPLHF
v_call: TRBV11-2; j_call: TRBJ2-7; clone_size: -; d_call: -; cdr3_nt: TGTGCCAGCAGCTTAGTTCTGCTTGGTGAGCAGTACTTC; cdr3_aa: CASSLVLLGEQYF
v_call: TRBV2; j_call: TRBJ2-2; clone_size: few; d_call: TRBD1; cdr3_nt: TGTGCCAGCAGGGGACAGGGGGCCGGGGAGCTGTTTTTT; cdr3_aa: CASRGQGAGELFF
v_call: TRBV19; j_call: TRBJ1-6; clone_size: -; d_call: -; cdr3_nt: TGTGCCAGTAGGGCCAGTGACTCACCCCTCCACTTT; cdr3_aa: CASRASDSPLHF